This entry is about one T cell receptor (beta chain). The libraries were made with immunoSEQ v3. The assay was immunoSEQ multiplex PCR, and TCRdb's table has in-frame clones only and misses some. The table has 16,000 or so clones, around 70% seen once. Specified time point: pre-treatment sample, taken before nivolumab and TIL therapy. The data originate from a study of TIL therapy for anti-PD-1-resistant metastatic lung cancer. Study information: Patients had a median age of almost 55 years (range about 35-80). Most patients had lung adenocarcinoma.

The CDR3 sequence is 18 residues long. Trimming stripped 4 bases from V and 1 base from J, with 17 bases between. Per the germline V gene, CDR1 is SEHNR and CDR2 is FQNEAQ (reference sequence). The chain employs TRBV7-9 and TRBJ2-6; TRBD2 might be the D (7 bases). The specimen comprised blood, sampled at baseline. The sequence was obtained from a person aged 25 to 85 with non-small cell lung cancer. The CDR3 sequence is CASSWGGHSVSGANVLTF. CDR3 in DNA: TGTGCCAGCAGCTGGGGGGGACATTCCGTTTCTGGGGCCAACGTCCTGACTTTC.